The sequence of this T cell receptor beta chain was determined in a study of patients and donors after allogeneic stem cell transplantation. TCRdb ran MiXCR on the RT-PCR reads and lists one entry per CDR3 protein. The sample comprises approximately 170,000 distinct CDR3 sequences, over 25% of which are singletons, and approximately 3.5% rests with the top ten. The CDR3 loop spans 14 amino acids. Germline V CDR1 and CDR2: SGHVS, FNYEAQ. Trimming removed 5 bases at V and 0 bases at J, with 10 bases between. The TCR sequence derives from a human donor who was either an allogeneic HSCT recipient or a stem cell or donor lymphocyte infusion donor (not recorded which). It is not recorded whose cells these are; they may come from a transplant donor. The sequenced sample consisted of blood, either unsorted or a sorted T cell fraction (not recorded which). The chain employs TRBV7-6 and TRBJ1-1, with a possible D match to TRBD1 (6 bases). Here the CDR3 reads CASSQQGMNTEAFF. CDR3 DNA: TGTGCCAGCAGCCAACAGGGTATGAACACTGAAGCTTTCTTT.